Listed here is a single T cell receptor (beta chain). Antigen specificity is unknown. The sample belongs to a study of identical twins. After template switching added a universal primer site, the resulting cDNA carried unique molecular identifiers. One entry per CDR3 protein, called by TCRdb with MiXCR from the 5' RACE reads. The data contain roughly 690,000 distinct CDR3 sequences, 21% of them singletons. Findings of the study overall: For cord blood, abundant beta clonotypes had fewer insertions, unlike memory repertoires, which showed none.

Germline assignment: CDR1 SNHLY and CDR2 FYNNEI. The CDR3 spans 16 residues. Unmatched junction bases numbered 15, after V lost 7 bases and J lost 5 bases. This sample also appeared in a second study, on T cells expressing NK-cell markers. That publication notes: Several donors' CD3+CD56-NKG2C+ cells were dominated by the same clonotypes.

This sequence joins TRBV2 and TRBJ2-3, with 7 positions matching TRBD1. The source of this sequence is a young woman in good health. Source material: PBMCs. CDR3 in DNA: TGTGCCAGCACCACAGCTGGAACAGGGGAGAGAGATACGCAGTATTTT. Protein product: CASTTAGTGERDTQYF.